This section outlines one TCR beta chain sequence together with its context. The CDR3 runs to 18 residues. Unmatched junction bases numbered 13, after V lost 1 base and J lost 4 bases. Germline CDR1 reads SGHRS; CDR2 reads YFSETQ. Data came from immunoSEQ multiplex PCR; TCRdb stores just in-frame clones and leaves some out. Of 100,000 to 150,000 clones in the sample, approximately 80% are singletons; the top ten hold about 2.7%. This sample is drawn from a study of blood T cell repertoires in COVID-19. This chain connects TRBV5-1 to TRBJ2-3, with TRBD2 matching over 9 bases. This TCR came from a man over 45 with acute or convalescent COVID-19. The sequencing input was peripheral blood. CDR3 coding DNA: TGCGCCAGCAGCTTGCTGGCGGGGGGGCTTAAGTATTCAGATACGCAGTATTTT. The encoded protein is CASSLLAGGLKYSDTQYF. Full variable domain (outside the CDR3, taken from reference TRBV5-1 and TRBJ2-3): KAGVTQTPRYLIKTRGQQVTLSCSPISGHRSVSWYQQTPGQGLQFLFEYFSETQRNKGNFPGRFSGRQFSNSRSEMNVSTLELGDSALYLCASSLLAGGLKYSDTQYFGPGTRLTVL.